This passage covers 4 T cell receptor beta chains from one sample sequenced in a study of T cell responses to AZD1222 COVID-19 vaccine. Only in-frame clones appear in the TCRdb table, and some are missing; sequencing was by immunoSEQ multiplex PCR. This table has fewer than 200,000 clones, over 80% appearing once. The starting material was peripheral blood, obtained on day 0 of AZD1222 vaccination. The origin of the receptors is an adult in good health.

This chain joins TRBV10-3 and TRBJ1-6; unclear D gene. V was pared by 4 bases and J by 0 bases, with 10 bases between. The CDR3 totals 16 residues. Germline V CDR1 and CDR2: ENHRY, SYGVKD. In DNA, the CDR3 is TGTGCCATCAGTGGAGAAGCTAGCTCCTATAATTCACCCCTCCACTTT. Protein product: CAISGEASSYNSPLHF.

V usage is TRBV28 and J usage is TRBJ1-1, with TRBD1 matching 10 bases. From germline, CDR1 is MDHEN and CDR2 SYDVKM. CDR3 length: 16 amino acids. Germline trimming cut 5 bases from V and 3 bases from J; bases unmatched to any gene: 9. Here the CDR3 reads CASSVTGGSAYTEAFF. In DNA form, the CDR3 reads TGTGCCAGCAGTGTGACAGGGGGCAGCGCGTACACTGAAGCTTTCTTT.

This sequence joins TRBV5-8 and TRBJ2-7; D is undetermined. This CDR3 region has 11 residues. The V end lost 0 bases, the J end lost 10 bases, and 8 bases lay between the germline ends. Looked up from germline, CDR1 is SGHTS and CDR2 is YDEGEE. CDR3 coding DNA: TGTGCCAGCAGCTTGGCTGGGGATCAGTACTTC. Encoded protein: CASSLAGDQYF.

The chain recombines TRBV7-2 with TRBJ1-2; 7 bases are a match to TRBD1. Germline CDR1 SGHTA, CDR2 FQGNSA. The CDR3 is made up of 14 amino acids. The V and J ends lost 5 bases and 8 bases, in that order; junction bases with no gene match: 11. The CDR3, as DNA: TGTGCCAGCAGCGCAGTAAAGACAGGGCACGGCTACACCTTC. It translates to CASSAVKTGHGYTF.